This TCR beta chain was identified during a study of cytomegalovirus exposure and HLA in healthy donors. Study-level results: Later examination showed HLA-associated TCR beta chains had greater clonal expansion than equally common others.

A note on this clone: Its antigen is unidentified.

Germline V gives CDR1 SQVTM, CDR2 ANQGSEA. The CDR3 runs to 14 residues. J was trimmed by 4 bases and V by 1 base; bases with no gene match: 5. PCR employed 60 Vbeta and 13 Jbeta primers. Profiling relied on immunoSEQ multiplex PCR, and the TCRdb table lists in-frame clones only, not all of them. The data contain approximately 150,000 clones, approximately 83% of them singletons. The J gene is TRBJ2-5, the V gene TRBV29-1; TRBD1 matches at 8 bases. Specimen: PBMCs. The receptor's source is a male donor in good health and CMV-seronegative. CDR3 in amino acids: CSVEARTGRETQYF. The CDR3 DNA reads as TGCAGCGTTGAAGCAAGGACAGGGCGAGAGACCCAGTACTTC.